These T cell receptor beta chains were read from a single sample in a study of cytotoxic CD8 clonotypes in ibrutinib-treated CLL. Only in-frame clones appear in the TCRdb table, and some are missing; sequencing was by immunoSEQ multiplex PCR. Among a few hundred thousand clones, roughly 85% were seen once, and the ten largest hold about 6.3%. The sample here was PBMCs, taken before ibrutinib treatment. Receptors were obtained from a human donor with chronic lymphocytic leukemia. Each CDR3 is given with its conserved first and last residue.

CDR3: CASSSPGLAGGSYNEQFF
V: TRBV7-3

CDR3: CASSLGGGLEAFF
V: TRBV7-6

CDR3: CASSFSGTSYEQYF
V: TRBV27

CDR3: CASSQDRYRNGANVLTF
V: TRBV4-3

CDR3: CASSKLPGLASNNEQFF
V: TRBV4-1

CDR3: CASGGLQETQYF
V: TRBV7-9

CDR3: CASSRTITGANVLTF
V: TRBV9

CDR3: CASSLVEGAKNIQYF
V: TRBV7-2

CDR3: CASSFRSFPDGKGAQHF
V: TRBV12-1

CDR3: CASSERQGPTYGYTF
V: TRBV7-9

CDR3: CASSPQGHMNEQFF
V: TRBV18

CDR3: CASSQDILASYTGELFF
V: TRBV4-3

CDR3: CASSLRGLYGYTF
V: TRBV28

CDR3: CASSQVTGVTEAFF
V: TRBV4-3

CDR3: CATSRFGATNEKLFF
V: TRBV15

CDR3: CASSQSRSNEKLFF
V: TRBV18

CDR3: CASSQMSGSENIQYF
V: TRBV4-3

CDR3: CASSPGQVAEAFF
V: TRBV5-1

CDR3: CASSGLALEISGANVLTF
V: TRBV5-6

CDR3: CASSFSGGEWDTEAFF
V: TRBV9

CDR3: CASRYMIGTDSYNEQFF
V: TRBV5-1

CDR3: CASSLATNYGYTF
V: TRBV7-2

CDR3: CASSPPGTGRNTIYF
V: TRBV18

CDR3: CASSMTRDTEAFF
V: TRBV19

CDR3: CASSDRQDETEAFF
V: TRBV5-1

CDR3: CATSRAGGLDTQYF
V: TRBV15

CDR3: CASLAGGYTDTQYF
V: TRBV28

CDR3: CASSELDRAGTEAFF
V: TRBV9

CDR3: CASSGVGFNTEAFF
V: TRBV9

CDR3: CASSPGELAGGTDTQYF
V: TRBV11-1

CDR3: CASDLDAGGSGYTF
V: TRBV7-2

CDR3: CASSFGGRREKLFF
V: TRBV13

CDR3: CASSLASGGNTEAFF
V: TRBV5-4

CDR3: CASSQVSGHLDGAETQYF
V: TRBV4-2

CDR3: CASSQGRDYEQYF
V: TRBV18

CDR3: CASSVAGRDTGELFF
V: TRBV9

CDR3: CASRLKASVGEQFF
V: TRBV7-8

CDR3: CASSIPSGSHGYTF
V: TRBV19

CDR3: CASSSGVFGPQHF
V: TRBV7-2

CDR3: CASSTGTVYTYEQYF
V: TRBV7-9

CDR3: CASSADLGSGELFF
V: TRBV5-8

CDR3: CASSERGATSNYGYTF
V: TRBV2